This T cell receptor (beta chain) was sequenced during a study of blood T cell repertoires in COVID-19. Study details: In each case, the material was cDNA or gDNA derived from T cells, B-cell-depleted T cells, or PBMCs.

The assay was immunoSEQ multiplex PCR, and TCRdb's table has in-frame clones only and misses some. Of around 150,000 clones in the sample, more than 75% were seen once. The V end was cut by 2 bases, the J end by 1 base, with 9 bases between. The CDR3 has 13 amino acids. Germline assignment: CDR1 GTSNPN and CDR2 SVGIG (reference sequence). The origin of this receptor is a woman in her 70s with COVID-19, enrolled during active disease. Sequencing was done on a sample of peripheral blood. The chain has TRBV30 and TRBJ2-7; D gene uncertain. CDR3 coding DNA: TGTGCCTGGAGTCCTCAACTTTCCTACGAGCAGTACTTC. It specifies CAWSPQLSYEQYF.